The 5 T cell receptor beta chains below were found in one sample sequenced in a study of blood T cells in healthy people across ages. The authors ran a second PCR of roughly 6 to 12 cycles using a sample-barcoded 5' primer and a J-beta primer mix. TCRdb re-called the 5' RACE reads through MiXCR, storing one row per CDR3 protein. The repertoire holds about 1.4 million distinct CDR3 sequences, around 59% seen once, with over 6.5% in the top ten. Sequencing input: blood. The receptors derive from a man younger than 30 in good health.

The genes are TRBV12-3 or TRBV12-4 and TRBJ2-2, with a tentative D call TRBD2 (5 bases). The CDR3 loop spans 14 amino acids. The V and J ends lost 5 bases and 5 bases respectively, with 12 bases between them. CDR3 sequence: CASSPGFLTGELFF. The DNA for the CDR3 is TGTGCCAGCAGTCCGGGGTTTCTAACCGGGGAGCTGTTTTTT.

This clonotype was seen a handful of times. The V and J genes are TRBV4-3 and TRBJ2-7; D is possibly TRBD1 (5 bases). The CDR3 runs 15 residues. Germline V gene lookup returns CDR1 LGHNA and CDR2 YSLEER. Trimming stripped 0 bases from V and 4 bases from J, with 13 bases between. The chain's CDR3 is CASSQEPIGEYEQYF. In DNA form, the CDR3 reads TGCGCCAGCAGCCAAGAGCCTATAGGGGAATACGAGCAGTACTTC.

The chain combines TRBV2 with TRBJ1-3; the D is unclear. Trimming pared 6 bases from V and 4 bases from J, leaving 13 bases between. CDR3 length: 14 amino acids. Germline V gene lookup returns CDR1 SNHLY and CDR2 FYNNEI. CDR3 bases: TGTGCCAGCAGAGAAATAGGGCCGGGAAACACCATATATTTT. Residues: CASREIGPGNTIYF.

The V gene is TRBV11-2, the J gene TRBJ1-1, with unresolved D. Germline lookup yields CDR1 SGHAT and CDR2 FQNNGV. Trimming took 4 bases from V and 4 from J, leaving 13 bases between them. This CDR3 has 14 amino acids. In DNA, the CDR3 is TGTGCCAGCAGCTCCCGCGGGGTAAGCACTGAAGCTTTCTTT. Encoded protein: CASSSRGVSTEAFF.

The V gene is TRBV27, the J gene TRBJ2-7; no definite D call. V lost 8 bases to trimming and J lost 3 bases, with 11 bases between them. The germline V gene has CDR1 MNHEY and CDR2 SMNVEV (reference sequence). The CDR3 has 12 amino acids. The CDR3 sequence is CASGANLYEQYF. CDR3 nucleotide sequence: TGTGCCAGCGGAGCGAACCTCTACGAGCAGTACTTC.